The clone carrying this TCR beta chain occurred a few times. No antigen is known for it. This sample was included in a study of T-cell reconstitution after alpha-beta-depleted transplantation in children. The study, taken as a whole, reports: A year post-transplant, T-cell counts and diversity derived mostly from newly produced T cells. Expanded clones from the graft, numbering several hundred, reportedly supplied alpha-beta T cells about two months after transplant. Some patients owed their high day-60 TCRbeta diversity to surviving recipient T cells and thymic progenitors.

Preparing the TCRbeta library involved the use of unique molecular identifiers. TCRdb processed the PCR reads anew with MiXCR; each CDR3 protein has one entry. The sample contains about 580,000 distinct CDR3 sequences, roughly 24% of which appear only once. This CDR3 region has 16 residues. Germline lookup yields CDR1 ENHRY and CDR2 SYGVKD. V shed 0 bases and J shed 2 bases, with 11 bases lying between them. Sequenced here: PBMCs, mostly from graft donor cells, sampled 360 days after TCRalphabeta/CD19-depleted stem cell transplant. The TCR originated in a boy under two years old who had a stem cell transplant for acute myeloid leukemia, so the T cells may come from the graft donor. This chain links TRBV10-3 with TRBJ1-5, with D possibly being TRBD1 (5 bases). The CDR3 spells CAISESRGTGNQPQHF. CDR3 coding DNA: TGTGCCATCAGTGAGTCGAGGGGTACAGGCAATCAGCCCCAGCATTTT.